Below, one T cell receptor (beta chain) is given with its context. Its antigen is as yet unknown. Isolated PBMCs totaled at least 6.5 million in each sample. This sample was taken from a study of blood T cells in healthy people across ages. Regarding the study as a whole: Researchers deemed the diversity estimates from one million T cells underestimates.

Through a sample-barcoded 5' primer and a J-beta primer mix, a second PCR was run for about 6 to 12 cycles. TCRdb used MiXCR to reprocess the 5' RACE reads, holding one entry per CDR3 protein. Of around 970,000 distinct CDR3 sequences listed, roughly 51% were seen once; the top ten hold 20% to 25%. The CDR3 runs 13 residues. Germline CDR1 reads MNHEY; CDR2 reads SMNVEV (reference sequence). The V end was cut by 7 bases, the J end by 15 bases, with 22 bases between. The rearrangement uses TRBV27 and TRBJ2-1, with D possibly being TRBD2 (7 bases). The sequenced material came from blood. The sequence was collected from a woman aged 55-70 years in good health. DNA for the CDR3: TGTGCCAGCACCGACCTGGTCGGGGGGCGGAGGTTCTTC. Translation gives CASTDLVGGRRFF.